The present TCR beta chain was sequenced within a study of early T cells in non-severe SARS-CoV-2 infection. At the level of the study: Sequenced material consisted of bulk RNA (from unsorted whole blood), and chains were unpaired. Study-wide results and caveats: Missing private and CD4 specificities, VDJdb matching favored anti-spike CD8 responses.

Individual cDNA molecules each received unique molecular identifiers attached to them. TCRdb recomputed calls from the 5' RACE reads with MiXCR, one row per CDR3 protein. Of approximately 70,000 distinct CDR3 sequences listed, roughly 12% were seen once; the top ten hold less than 3.5%. On this clonotype itself: Its cognate antigen is unknown.

CDR3 length: 15 residues. Germline assignment: CDR1 SNHLY and CDR2 FYNNEI. Trimming removed 6 bases at V and 4 bases at J, with 16 bases between. Sample: whole blood, taken at baseline. The source of this sequence is an adult who was a healthcare worker with PCR-confirmed SARS-CoV-2 infection or an uninfected control (not recorded which). The chain uses TRBV2 and TRBJ1-3; D possibly corresponds to TRBD1 (5 bases). CDR3 protein: CASRAHRDLGNTIYF. The CDR3 DNA sequence: TGTGCCAGCAGGGCACACCGGGACCTCGGAAACACCATATATTTT.